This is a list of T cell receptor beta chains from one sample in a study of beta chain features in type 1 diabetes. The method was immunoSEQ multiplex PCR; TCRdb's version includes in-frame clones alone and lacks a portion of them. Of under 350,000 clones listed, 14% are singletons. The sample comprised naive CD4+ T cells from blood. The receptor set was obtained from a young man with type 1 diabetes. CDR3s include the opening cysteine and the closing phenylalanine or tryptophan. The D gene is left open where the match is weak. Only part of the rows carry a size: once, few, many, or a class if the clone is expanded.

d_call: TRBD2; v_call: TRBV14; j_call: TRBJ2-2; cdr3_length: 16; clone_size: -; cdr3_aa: CASSQSPGLAAGELFF; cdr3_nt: TGTGCCAGCAGCCAGTCTCCGGGACTAGCTGCCGGGGAGCTGTTTTTT
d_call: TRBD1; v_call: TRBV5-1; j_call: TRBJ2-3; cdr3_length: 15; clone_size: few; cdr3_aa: CASSLKGQGTDTQYF; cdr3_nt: TGCGCCAGCAGCTTGAAGGGACAGGGCACAGATACGCAGTATTTT
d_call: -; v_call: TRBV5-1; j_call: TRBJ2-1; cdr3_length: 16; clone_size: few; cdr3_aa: CASSLVLRSSYNEQFF; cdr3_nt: TGCGCCAGCAGCTTGGTTTTGCGGAGCTCCTACAATGAGCAGTTCTTC
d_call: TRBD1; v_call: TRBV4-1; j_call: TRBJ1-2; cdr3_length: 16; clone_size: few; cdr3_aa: CASSQVRTGENYGYTF; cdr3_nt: TGCGCCAGCAGCCAAGTCCGGACAGGAGAGAACTATGGCTACACCTTC
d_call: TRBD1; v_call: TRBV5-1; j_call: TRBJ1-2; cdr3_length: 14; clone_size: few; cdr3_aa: CASSLKGQDYGYTF; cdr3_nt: TGCGCCAGCAGCTTGAAGGGACAGGACTATGGCTACACCTTC
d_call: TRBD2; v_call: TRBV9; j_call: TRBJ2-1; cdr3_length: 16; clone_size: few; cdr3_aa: CASSATTSGRYNEQFF; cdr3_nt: TGTGCCAGCAGCGCGACGACTAGCGGGAGATACAATGAGCAGTTCTTC
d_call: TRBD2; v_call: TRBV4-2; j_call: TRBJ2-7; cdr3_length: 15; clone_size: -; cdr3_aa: CASRYTGTSGYEQYF; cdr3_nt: TGTGCCAGCAGGTACACCGGGACTAGCGGTTACGAGCAGTACTTC
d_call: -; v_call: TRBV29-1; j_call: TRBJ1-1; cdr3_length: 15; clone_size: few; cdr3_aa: CSGRIERTVTTEAFF; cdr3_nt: TGCAGCGGGAGAATAGAGAGGACAGTAACGACTGAAGCTTTCTTT
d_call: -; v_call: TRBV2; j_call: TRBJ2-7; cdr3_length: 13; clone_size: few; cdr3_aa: CASSPDSTYEQYF; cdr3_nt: TGTGCCAGCAGCCCGGACAGTACCTACGAGCAGTACTTC
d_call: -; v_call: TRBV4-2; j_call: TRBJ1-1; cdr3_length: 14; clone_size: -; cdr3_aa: CASSQDSRDTEAFF; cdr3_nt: TGTGCCAGCAGCCAAGATTCCCGGGACACTGAAGCTTTCTTT
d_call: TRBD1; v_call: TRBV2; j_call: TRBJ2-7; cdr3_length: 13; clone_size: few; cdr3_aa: CASSQQGTDEQYF; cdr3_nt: TGTGCCAGCAGTCAACAGGGGACGGACGAGCAGTACTTC
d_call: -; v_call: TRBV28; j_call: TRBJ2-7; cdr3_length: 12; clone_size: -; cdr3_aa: CASNPGSYEQYF; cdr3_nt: TGTGCCAGCAACCCAGGGTCCTACGAGCAGTACTTC
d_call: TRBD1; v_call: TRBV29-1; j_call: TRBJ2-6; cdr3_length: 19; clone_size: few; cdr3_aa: CSVGVYRGKNGSGANVLTF; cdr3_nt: TGCAGCGTTGGAGTGTACAGGGGAAAAAACGGCTCTGGGGCCAACGTCCTGACTTTC
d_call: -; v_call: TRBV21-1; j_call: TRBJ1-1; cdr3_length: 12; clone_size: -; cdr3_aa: CASGQGDTEAFF; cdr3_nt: TGTGCCAGCGGACAGGGTGACACTGAAGCTTTCTTT
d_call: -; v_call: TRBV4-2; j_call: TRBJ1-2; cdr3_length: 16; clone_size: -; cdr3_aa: CASSQDLTLPLYGYTF; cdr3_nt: TGTGCCAGCAGCCAAGATCTAACCTTACCCCTATATGGCTACACCTTC
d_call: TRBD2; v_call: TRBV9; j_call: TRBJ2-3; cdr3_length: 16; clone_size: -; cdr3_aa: CASSVAPSGGTDTQYF; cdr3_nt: TGTGCCAGCAGCGTAGCTCCCAGCGGGGGCACAGATACGCAGTATTTT
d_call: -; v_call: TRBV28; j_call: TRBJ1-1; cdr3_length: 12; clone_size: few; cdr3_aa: CASGTGPTEAFF; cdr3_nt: TGTGCCAGCGGGACTGGCCCCACTGAAGCTTTCTTT
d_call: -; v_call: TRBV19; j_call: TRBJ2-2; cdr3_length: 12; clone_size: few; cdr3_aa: CAIGQHTGELFF; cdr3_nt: TGTGCCATAGGACAGCACACCGGGGAGCTGTTTTTT
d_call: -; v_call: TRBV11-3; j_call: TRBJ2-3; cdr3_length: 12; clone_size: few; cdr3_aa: CASSPRDSTQYF; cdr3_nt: TGTGCCAGCAGCCCCCGGGACTCTACGCAGTATTTT
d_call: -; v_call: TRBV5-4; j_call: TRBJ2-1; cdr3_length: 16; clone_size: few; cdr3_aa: CASSQSAASSYNEQFF; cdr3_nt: TGTGCCAGCAGCCAGTCAGCGGCTAGCTCCTACAATGAGCAGTTCTTC
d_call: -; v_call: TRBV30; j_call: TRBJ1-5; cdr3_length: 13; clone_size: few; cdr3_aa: CAWSVGRNQPQHF; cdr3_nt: TGTGCCTGGAGTGTGGGCCGGAATCAGCCCCAGCATTTT
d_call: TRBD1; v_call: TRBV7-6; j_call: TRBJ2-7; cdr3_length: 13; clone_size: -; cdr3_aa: CASSSAGGYEQYF; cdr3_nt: TGTGCCAGCAGCTCCGCAGGGGGCTACGAGCAGTACTTC
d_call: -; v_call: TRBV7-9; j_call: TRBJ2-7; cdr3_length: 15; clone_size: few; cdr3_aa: CASSDPAGTSYEQYF; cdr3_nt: TGTGCCAGCAGCGACCCAGCGGGTACCTCCTACGAGCAGTACTTC
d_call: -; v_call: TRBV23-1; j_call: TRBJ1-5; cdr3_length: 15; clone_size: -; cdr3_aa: CASSQSRGDYQPQHF; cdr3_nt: TGCGCCAGCAGTCAATCTCGGGGGGACTATCAGCCCCAGCATTTT
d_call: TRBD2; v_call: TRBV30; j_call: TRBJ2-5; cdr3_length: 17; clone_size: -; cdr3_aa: CAWSVRRTSGSPETQYF; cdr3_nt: TGTGCCTGGAGTGTAAGGCGGACTAGCGGGAGCCCGGAGACCCAGTACTTC
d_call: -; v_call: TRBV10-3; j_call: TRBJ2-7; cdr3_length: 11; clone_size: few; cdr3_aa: CAISGLAEQYF; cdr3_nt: TGTGCCATCAGCGGTCTAGCCGAGCAGTACTTC
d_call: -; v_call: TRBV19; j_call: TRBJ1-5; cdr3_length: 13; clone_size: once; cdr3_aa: CASSTQGNQPQHF; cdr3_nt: TGTGCCAGTAGTACCCAGGGCAATCAGCCCCAGCATTTT